This TCR beta chain emerged from a study of cytomegalovirus exposure and HLA in healthy donors. The CDR3 is 16 residues long. CDR1 and CDR2 (germline): LNHDA, SQIVND (reference sequence). After removal of 6 bases from V and 8 bases from J, the junction contained 14 bases not matched to a gene. PCR employed 60 Vbeta and 13 Jbeta primers. The assay was immunoSEQ multiplex PCR, and TCRdb's table has in-frame clones only and misses some. The sample lists about 160,000 clones; roughly 80% were seen once. The specimen was PBMCs. This receptor was obtained from a male donor in good health and CMV-seropositive. The chain employs TRBV19 and TRBJ1-4; TRBD1 agrees at 8 bases. The CDR3 coding sequence is TGTGCCAGTAGGCAATGGCAGGGGGCTTCTGGCGAAAAACTGTTTTTT. It yields the protein CASRQWQGASGEKLFF.